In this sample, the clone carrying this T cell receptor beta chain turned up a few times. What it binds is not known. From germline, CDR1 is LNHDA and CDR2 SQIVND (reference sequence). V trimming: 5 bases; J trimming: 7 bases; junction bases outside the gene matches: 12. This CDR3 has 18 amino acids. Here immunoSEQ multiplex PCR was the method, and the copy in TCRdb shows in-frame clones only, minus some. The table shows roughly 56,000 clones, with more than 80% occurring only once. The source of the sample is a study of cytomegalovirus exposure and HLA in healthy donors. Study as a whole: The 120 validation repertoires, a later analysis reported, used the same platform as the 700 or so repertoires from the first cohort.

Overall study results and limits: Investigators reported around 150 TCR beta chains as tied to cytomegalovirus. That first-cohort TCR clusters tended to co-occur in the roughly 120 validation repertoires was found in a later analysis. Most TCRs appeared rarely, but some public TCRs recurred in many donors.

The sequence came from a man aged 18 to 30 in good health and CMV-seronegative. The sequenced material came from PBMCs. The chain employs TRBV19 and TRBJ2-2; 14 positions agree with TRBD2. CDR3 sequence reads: CASSPARLAGGPGGELFF. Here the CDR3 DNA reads TGTGCCAGTAGTCCCGCCCGACTAGCGGGAGGGCCGGGCGGGGAGCTGTTTTTT.